This T cell receptor (beta chain) was recorded in a study of T cell repertoires in aging, cancer and after chemotherapy. On the study more broadly: About 9 million TCR reads were in the whole dataset. Study results and limitations: In each cancer cohort, median generation probability increased across chemotherapy, suggesting thymic output rebounded. In cancer patients, declining TCR diversity with age involved lost richness and lost evenness. Untreated cancer patients had significantly lower blood TCR diversity than age-matched healthy donors.

TCR beta rearrangements were amplified from peripheral blood genomic DNA. Remarks on this clonotype: Antigen: not known.

TRB rearrangements spanning V, D and J were amplified using mixed TRB-A/B primers. MiXCR was run by TCRdb on the multiplex PCR reads, yielding one entry per CDR3 protein. Of around 8,100 distinct CDR3 sequences listed, less than 45% are singletons. The specimen was blood. This sequence was found in a human donor in good health.

The CDR3 DNA reads as TGTGCCACCTCCCCGGGGTATAGCAATCAGCCCCAGCATTTT. Its translation is CATSPGYSNQPQHF. V usage is TRBV27 and J usage is TRBJ1-5; D remains ambiguous. This CDR3 is built from 14 residues. Trimming took off 10 bases at V and 0 bases at J, with 13 bases between the two ends. From germline, CDR1 is MNHEY and CDR2 SMNVEV (reference sequence).